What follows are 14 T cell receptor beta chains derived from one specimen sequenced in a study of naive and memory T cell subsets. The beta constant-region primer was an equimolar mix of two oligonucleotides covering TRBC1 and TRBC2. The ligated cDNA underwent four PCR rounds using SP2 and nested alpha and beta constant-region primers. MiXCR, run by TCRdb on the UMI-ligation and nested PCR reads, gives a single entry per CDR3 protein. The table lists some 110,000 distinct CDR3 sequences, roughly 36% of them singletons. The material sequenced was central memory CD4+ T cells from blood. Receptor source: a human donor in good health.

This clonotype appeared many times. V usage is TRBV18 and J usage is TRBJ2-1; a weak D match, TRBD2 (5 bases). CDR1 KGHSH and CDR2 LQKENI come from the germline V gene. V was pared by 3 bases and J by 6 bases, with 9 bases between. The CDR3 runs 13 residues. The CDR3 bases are TGTGCCAGCTCACCCGTTGGAGGCAATGAGCAGTTCTTC. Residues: CASSPVGGNEQFF.

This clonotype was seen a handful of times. CDR3 in DNA: TGTGCCAGTAGTATGCGCGGGAGCTACAATGAGCAGTTCTTC. The encoded protein is CASSMRGSYNEQFF. The V call is TRBV19, the J call TRBJ2-1; 7 nucleotides align to TRBD2. V lost 3 bases to trimming and J lost 3 bases; unmatched junction nucleotides: 2. CDR3 size: 14 residues. The germline gives CDR1 LNHDA, CDR2 SQIVND (reference sequence).

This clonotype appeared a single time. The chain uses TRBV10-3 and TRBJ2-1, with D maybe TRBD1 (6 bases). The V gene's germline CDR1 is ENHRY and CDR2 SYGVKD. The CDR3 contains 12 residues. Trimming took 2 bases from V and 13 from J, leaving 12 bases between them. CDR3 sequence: CAISEPPGHQFF. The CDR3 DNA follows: TGTGCCATCAGTGAGCCCCCGGGACACCAGTTCTTC.

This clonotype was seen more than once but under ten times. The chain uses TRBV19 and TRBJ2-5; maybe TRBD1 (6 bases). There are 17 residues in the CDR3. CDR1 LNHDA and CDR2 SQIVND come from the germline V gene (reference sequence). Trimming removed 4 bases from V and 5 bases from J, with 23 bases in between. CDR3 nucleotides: TGTGCCAGTAGTAGCAGGGGCCCAGACGGGTCCCGGGAGACCCAGTACTTC. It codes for CASSSRGPDGSRETQYF.

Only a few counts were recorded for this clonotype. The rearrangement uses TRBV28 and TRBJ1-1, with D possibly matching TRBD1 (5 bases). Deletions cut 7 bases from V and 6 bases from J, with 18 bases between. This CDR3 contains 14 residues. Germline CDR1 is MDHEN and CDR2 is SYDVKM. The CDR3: CASTLGGLPPEAFF. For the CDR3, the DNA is TGTGCCAGCACCCTGGGGGGTTTACCTCCTGAAGCTTTCTTT.

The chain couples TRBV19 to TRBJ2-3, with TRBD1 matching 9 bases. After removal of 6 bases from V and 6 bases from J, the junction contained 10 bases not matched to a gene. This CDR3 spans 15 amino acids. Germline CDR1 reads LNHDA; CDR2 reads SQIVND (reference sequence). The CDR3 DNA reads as TGTGCCAGTAGCCAGGGACAGGGTTTGTCTGATACGCAGTATTTT. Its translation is CASSQGQGLSDTQYF.

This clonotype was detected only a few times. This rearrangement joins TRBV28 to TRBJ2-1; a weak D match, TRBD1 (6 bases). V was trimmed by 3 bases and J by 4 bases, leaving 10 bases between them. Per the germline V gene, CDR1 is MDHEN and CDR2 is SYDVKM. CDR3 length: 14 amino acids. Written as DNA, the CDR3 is TGTGCCAGCAGTTTTGGGACACAGTACAATGAGCAGTTCTTC. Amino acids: CASSFGTQYNEQFF. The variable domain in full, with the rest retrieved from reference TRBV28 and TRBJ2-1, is DVKVTQSSRYLVKRTGEKVFLECVQDMDHENMFWYRQDPGLGLRLIYFSYDVKMKEKGDIPEGYSVSREKKERFSLILESASTNQTSMYLCASSFGTQYNEQFFGPGTRLTVL.

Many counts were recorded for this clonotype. CDR3 in DNA: TGCAGTGCTAGGAGTCGTGAGGGCTTAAACACCGGGGAGCTGTTTTTT. The encoded protein is CSARSREGLNTGELFF. This sequence joins TRBV20-1 and TRBJ2-2, with D perhaps matching TRBD2 (5 bases). Germline V lookup: CDR1 DFQATT, CDR2 SNEGSKA (reference sequence). CDR3 size: 16 residues. V was trimmed by 3 bases and J by 2 bases, leaving 16 bases between them.

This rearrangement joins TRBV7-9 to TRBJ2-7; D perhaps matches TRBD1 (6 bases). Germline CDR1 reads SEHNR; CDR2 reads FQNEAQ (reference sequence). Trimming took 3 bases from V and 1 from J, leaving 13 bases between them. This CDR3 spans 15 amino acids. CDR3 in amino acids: CASSFSNRVSYEQYF. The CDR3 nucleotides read TGTGCCAGCAGCTTTAGTAACAGGGTGTCCTACGAGCAGTACTTC.

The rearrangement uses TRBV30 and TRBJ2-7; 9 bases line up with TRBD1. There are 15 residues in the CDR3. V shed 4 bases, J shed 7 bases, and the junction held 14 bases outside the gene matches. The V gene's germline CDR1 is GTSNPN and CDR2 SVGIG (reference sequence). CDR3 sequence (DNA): TGTGCCTGGACTCGTGGGACAGGGTTCCGTAGGGAGCAGTACTTC. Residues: CAWTRGTGFRREQYF.

Written as DNA, the CDR3 is TGTGCCAGCAGCCACCACGGGACACCTGAAGGAGAGCAGTACTTC. Residues: CASSHHGTPEGEQYF. The rearrangement links TRBV14 to TRBJ2-7, with a possible D match to TRBD1 (6 bases). Germline-derived CDR1 and CDR2 are SGHDN and FVKESK. The V and J ends lost 3 bases and 7 bases respectively, with 19 bases between them. This CDR3 spans 15 amino acids.

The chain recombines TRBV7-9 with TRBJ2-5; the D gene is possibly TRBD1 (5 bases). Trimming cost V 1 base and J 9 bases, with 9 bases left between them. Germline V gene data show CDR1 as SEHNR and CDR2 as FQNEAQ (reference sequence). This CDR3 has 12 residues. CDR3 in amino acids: CASSLDQGPQYF. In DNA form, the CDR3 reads TGTGCCAGCAGCTTAGACCAGGGTCCCCAGTACTTC.

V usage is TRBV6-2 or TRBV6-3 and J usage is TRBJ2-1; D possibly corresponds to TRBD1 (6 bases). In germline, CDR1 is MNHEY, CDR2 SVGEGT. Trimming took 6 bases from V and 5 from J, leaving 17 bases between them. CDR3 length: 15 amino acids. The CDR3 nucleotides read TGTGCCAGCAGCTCGAGGGGGAGCAACCACAATGAGCAGTTCTTC. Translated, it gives CASSSRGSNHNEQFF.

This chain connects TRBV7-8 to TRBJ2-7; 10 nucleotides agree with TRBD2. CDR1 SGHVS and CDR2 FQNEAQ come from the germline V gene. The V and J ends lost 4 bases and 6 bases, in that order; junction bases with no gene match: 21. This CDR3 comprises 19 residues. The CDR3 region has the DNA TGTGCCAGCAGCTCACCTAGCGGGAGCTCACGTTCAAATTATCTCGAGCAGTACTTC. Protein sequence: CASSSPSGSSRSNYLEQYF.